This TCR beta chain originates from a study of blood T cells in healthy people across ages. With a J-beta primer mix and a sample-barcoded 5' primer, a second PCR ran roughly 7 to 11 cycles. MiXCR was run by TCRdb on the 5' RACE reads, yielding one entry per CDR3 protein. The top ten hold about 10% of the sample, which has 750,000 to 1,000,000 distinct CDR3 sequences, 29% seen once. In addition, the sample was reused for a study of T cells of mothers and their children. From that study: Study donors consisted of a few healthy Caucasian mothers and their six children. Slightly higher overlap, not significant, was seen in related mother-child pairs than in unrelated pairs.

The sequence derives from a woman aged 35 to 49 in good health. The sample comprised blood.

CDR3 bases: TGCAGTGCTAGACGAGGGCGGACTAACTATGGCTACACCTTC. As protein: CSARRGRTNYGYTF. V and J are TRBV20-1 and TRBJ1-2; no reliable D call. The CDR3 runs to 14 residues. The V and J ends lost 2 bases and 0 bases respectively, with 10 bases between them. CDR1 is DFQATT, CDR2 SNEGSKA, per germline (reference sequence).